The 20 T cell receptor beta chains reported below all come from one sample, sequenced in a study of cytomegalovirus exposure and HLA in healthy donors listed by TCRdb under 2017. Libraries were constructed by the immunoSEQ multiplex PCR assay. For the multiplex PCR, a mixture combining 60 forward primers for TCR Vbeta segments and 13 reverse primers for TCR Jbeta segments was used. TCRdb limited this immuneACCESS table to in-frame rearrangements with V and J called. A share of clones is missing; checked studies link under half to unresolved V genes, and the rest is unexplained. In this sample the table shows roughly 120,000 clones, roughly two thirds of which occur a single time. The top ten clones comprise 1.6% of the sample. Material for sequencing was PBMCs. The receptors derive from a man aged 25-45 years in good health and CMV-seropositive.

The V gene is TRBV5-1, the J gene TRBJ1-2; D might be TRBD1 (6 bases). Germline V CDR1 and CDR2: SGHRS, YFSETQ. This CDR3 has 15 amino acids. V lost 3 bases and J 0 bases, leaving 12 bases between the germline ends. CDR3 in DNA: TGCGCCAGCAGCTCCGGACAGAGAGCTAACTATGGCTACACCTTC. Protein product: CASSSGQRANYGYTF.

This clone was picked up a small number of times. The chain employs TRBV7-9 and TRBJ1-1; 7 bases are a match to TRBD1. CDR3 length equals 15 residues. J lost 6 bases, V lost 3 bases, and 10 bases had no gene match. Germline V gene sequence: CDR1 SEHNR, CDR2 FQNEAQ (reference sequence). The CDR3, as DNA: TGTGCCAGCAGCTTTGTCGACAGGGAAAGGGCTGAAGCTTTCTTT. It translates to CASSFVDRERAEAFF.

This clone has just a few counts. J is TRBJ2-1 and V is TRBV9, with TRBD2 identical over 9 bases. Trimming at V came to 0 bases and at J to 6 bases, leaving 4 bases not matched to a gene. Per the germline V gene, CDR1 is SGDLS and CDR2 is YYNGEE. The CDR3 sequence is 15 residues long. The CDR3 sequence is CASSVGGGGSNEQFF. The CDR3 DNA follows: TGTGCCAGCAGCGTAGGCGGGGGGGGAAGCAATGAGCAGTTCTTC.

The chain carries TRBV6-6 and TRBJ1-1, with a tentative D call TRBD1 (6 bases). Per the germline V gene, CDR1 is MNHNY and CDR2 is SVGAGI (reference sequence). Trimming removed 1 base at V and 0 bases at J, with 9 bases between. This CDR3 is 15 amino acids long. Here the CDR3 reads CASSYFGDMNTEAFF. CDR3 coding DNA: TGTGCCAGCAGTTACTTTGGGGACATGAACACTGAAGCTTTCTTT.

The CDR3: CASSRSWRHEQYF. The CDR3 coding sequence is TGTGCCAGCAGTCGTAGTTGGAGACACGAGCAGTACTTC. This chain links TRBV2 with TRBJ2-7; D gene uncertain. The CDR3 loop spans 13 amino acids. Germline loops: CDR1 SNHLY, CDR2 FYNNEI. V was shortened by 5 bases and J by 5 bases, with 13 bases between the two germline ends.

The chain's CDR3 is CASMKSAGLPSGRGYNEQFF. The CDR3 coding sequence is TGCGCCAGCATGAAGTCAGCAGGTCTGCCTAGCGGGAGGGGGTACAATGAGCAGTTCTTC. The gene calls are TRBV10-2 and TRBJ2-1, with 12 bases that match TRBD2. The CDR3 spans 20 residues. V gave up 7 bases and J gave up 4 bases; unmatched junction bases: 20. Germline assignment: CDR1 WSHSY and CDR2 SAAADI.

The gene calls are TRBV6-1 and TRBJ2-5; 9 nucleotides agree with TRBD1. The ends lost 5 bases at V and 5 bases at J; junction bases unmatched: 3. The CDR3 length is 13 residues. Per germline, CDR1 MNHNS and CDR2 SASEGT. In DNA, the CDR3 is TGTGCCAGCAGTACAGGGGGCCTGGAGACCCAGTACTTC. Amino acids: CASSTGGLETQYF.

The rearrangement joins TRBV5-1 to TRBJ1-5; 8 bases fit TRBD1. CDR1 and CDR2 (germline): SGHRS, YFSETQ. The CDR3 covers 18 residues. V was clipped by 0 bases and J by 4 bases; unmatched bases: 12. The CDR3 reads CASSLEPLGQGTNQPQHF. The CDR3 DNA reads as TGCGCCAGCAGCTTGGAGCCCCTCGGACAGGGAACGAATCAGCCCCAGCATTTT.

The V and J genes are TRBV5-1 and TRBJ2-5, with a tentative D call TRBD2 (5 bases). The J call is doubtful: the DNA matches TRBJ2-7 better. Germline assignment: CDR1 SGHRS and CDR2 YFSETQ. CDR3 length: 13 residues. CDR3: CASSEVASNEQYF. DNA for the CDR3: TGCGCCAGCAGCGAGGTAGCGTCCAACGAGCAGTACTTC.

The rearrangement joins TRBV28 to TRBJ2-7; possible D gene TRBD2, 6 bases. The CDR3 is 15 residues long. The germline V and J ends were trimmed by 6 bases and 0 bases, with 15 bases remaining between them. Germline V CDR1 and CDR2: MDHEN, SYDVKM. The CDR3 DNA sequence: TGTGCCAGCAGGCCTTTGGACTATTACTCCTACGAGCAGTACTTC. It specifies CASRPLDYYSYEQYF.

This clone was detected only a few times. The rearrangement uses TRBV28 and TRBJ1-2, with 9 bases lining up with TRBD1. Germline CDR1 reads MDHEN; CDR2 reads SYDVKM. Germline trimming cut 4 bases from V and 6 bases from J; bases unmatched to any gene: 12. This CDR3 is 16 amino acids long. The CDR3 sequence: CASSSPTGTGRDGYTF. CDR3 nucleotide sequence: TGTGCCAGCAGTTCCCCGACCGGGACAGGGAGGGATGGCTACACCTTC.

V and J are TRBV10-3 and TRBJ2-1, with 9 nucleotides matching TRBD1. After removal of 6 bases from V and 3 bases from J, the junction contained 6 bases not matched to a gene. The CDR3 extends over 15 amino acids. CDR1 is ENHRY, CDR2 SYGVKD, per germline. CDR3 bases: TGTGCCATCAGATTCGACAGGGGGGTCTACAATGAGCAGTTCTTC. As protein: CAIRFDRGVYNEQFF.

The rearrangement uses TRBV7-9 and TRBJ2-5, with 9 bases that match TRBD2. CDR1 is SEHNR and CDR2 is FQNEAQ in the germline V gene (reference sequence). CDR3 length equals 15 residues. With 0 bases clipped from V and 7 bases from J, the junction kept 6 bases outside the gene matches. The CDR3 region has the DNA TGTGCCAGCAGCTTAGCGCTAGCGGGGCAGTGGACCCAGTACTTC. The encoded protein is CASSLALAGQWTQYF.

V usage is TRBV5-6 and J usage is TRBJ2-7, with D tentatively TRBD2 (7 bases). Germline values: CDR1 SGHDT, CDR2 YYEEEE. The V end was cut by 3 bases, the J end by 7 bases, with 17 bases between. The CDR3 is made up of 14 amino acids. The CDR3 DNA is TGTGCCAGCAGCTCATGGGGGGGGCTCGGGGAGCAGTACTTC. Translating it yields CASSSWGGLGEQYF.

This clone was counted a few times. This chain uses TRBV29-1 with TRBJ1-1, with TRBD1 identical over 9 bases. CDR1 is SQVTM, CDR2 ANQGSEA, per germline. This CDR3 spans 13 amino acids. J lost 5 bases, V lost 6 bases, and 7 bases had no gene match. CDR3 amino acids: CSVTGGKGTEAFF. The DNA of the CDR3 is TGCAGCGTAACAGGGGGCAAAGGGACTGAAGCTTTCTTT.

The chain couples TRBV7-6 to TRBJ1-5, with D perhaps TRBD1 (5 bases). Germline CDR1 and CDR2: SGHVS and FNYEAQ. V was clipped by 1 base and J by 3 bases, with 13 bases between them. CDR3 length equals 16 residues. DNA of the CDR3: TGTGCCAGCAGCTTAGAGGCGGGGCATAACAATCAGCCCCAGCATTTT. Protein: CASSLEAGHNNQPQHF. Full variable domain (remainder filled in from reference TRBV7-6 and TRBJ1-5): GAGVSQSPRYKVTKRGQDVALRCDPISGHVSLYWYRQALGQGPEFLTYFNYEAQQDKSGLPNDRFSAERPEGSISTLTIQRTEQRDSAMYRCASSLEAGHNNQPQHFGDGTRLSIL.

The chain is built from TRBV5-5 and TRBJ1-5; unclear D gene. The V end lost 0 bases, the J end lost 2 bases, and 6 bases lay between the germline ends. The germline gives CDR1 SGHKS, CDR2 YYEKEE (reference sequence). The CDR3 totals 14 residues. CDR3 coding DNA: TGTGCCAGCAGCTTGGTATCGGGCAATCAGCCCCAGCATTTT. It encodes CASSLVSGNQPQHF.

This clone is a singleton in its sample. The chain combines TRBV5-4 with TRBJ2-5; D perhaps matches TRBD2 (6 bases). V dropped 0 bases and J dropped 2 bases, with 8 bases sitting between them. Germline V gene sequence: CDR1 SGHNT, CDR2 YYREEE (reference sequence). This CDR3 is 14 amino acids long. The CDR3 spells CASSLGRGQETQYF. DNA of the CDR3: TGTGCCAGCAGCTTGGGGCGGGGACAAGAGACCCAGTACTTC.

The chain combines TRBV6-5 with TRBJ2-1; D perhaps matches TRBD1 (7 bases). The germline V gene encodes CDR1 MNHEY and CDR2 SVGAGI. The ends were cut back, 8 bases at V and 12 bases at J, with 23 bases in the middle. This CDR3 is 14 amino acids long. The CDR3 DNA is TGTGCCAGCCGTACCGCTAGCGCGACAGGGATGCAGTTCTTC. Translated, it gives CASRTASATGMQFF.

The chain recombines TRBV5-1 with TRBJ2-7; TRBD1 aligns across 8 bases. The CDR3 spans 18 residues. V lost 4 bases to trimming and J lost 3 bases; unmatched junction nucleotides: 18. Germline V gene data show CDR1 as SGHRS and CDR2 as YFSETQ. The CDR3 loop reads CASSPTLNLRDRIYEQYF. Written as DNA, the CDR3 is TGCGCCAGCAGCCCGACCCTTAATCTACGGGACAGGATCTACGAGCAGTACTTC. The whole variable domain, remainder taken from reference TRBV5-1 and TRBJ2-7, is KAGVTQTPRYLIKTRGQQVTLSCSPISGHRSVSWYQQTPGQGLQFLFEYFSETQRNKGNFPGRFSGRQFSNSRSEMNVSTLELGDSALYLCASSPTLNLRDRIYEQYFGPGTRLTVT.